The 5 T cell receptor beta chains listed next were all sequenced from one sample in a study of blood T cell repertoires in COVID-19 (dated by TCRdb to the early 2020s). Receptor amplification or capture employed the immunoSEQ multiplex PCR assay. Here the immuneACCESS table is served through TCRdb, limited to in-frame sequences with V and J called. Missing clones are a known gap in these copies; in checked studies unresolved V genes cover under half, and the rest lacks a known reason. The sample table shows over 200,000 clones, and 81% are seen once. Approximately 9% of the sample comes from the top ten. Sequenced: PBMCs or T cells enriched from blood (not recorded which). Source of these receptors: a woman aged 50 to 60 with acute COVID-19.

The V and J genes are TRBV28 and TRBJ2-5; 10 bases are shared with TRBD2. The V segment lost 6 bases and the J segment 12 bases; nucleotides outside the gene matches: 16. Looked up from germline, CDR1 is MDHEN and CDR2 is SYDVKM. The CDR3 has 15 amino acids. The CDR3 bases are TGTGCCAGCAGGCCCCGGGTAGCGGGAGGCCCTCGGGAGTACTTC. This sequence encodes CASRPRVAGGPREYF.

The rearrangement uses TRBV12-5 and TRBJ2-2; possibly TRBD2 for D (6 bases). The CDR3 runs to 14 residues. Trimming took off 7 bases at V and 1 base at J, with 10 bases between the two ends. The V gene's germline CDR1 is LGHNT and CDR2 FRNRAP. CDR3 region: CASVRGVNTGELFF. In nucleotides, the CDR3 is TGTGCTAGTGTCCGCGGGGTGAACACCGGGGAGCTGTTTTTT.

The V and J genes are TRBV12-5 and TRBJ1-5; D is possibly TRBD1 (6 bases). Per germline, CDR1 LGHNT and CDR2 FRNRAP. V was pared by 6 bases and J by 5 bases, with 11 bases between. The CDR3 runs to 13 residues. The CDR3 DNA reads as TGTGCTAGTGGGGGTCCAGGGGATCAGCCCCAGCATTTT. Its protein product is CASGGPGDQPQHF.

V and J are TRBV25-1 and TRBJ2-4; TRBD2 matches 8 bases. Trimming at V came to 8 bases and at J to 1 base, leaving 4 bases not matched to a gene. Looked up from germline, CDR1 is MGHDK and CDR2 is SYGVNS. The CDR3 length is 14 residues. CDR3 in amino acids: CASSPGGAKNIQYF. The CDR3 nucleotides are TGTGCCAGCTCCCCGGGGGGGGCCAAAAACATTCAGTACTTC.

The chain employs TRBV11-2 and TRBJ1-1; D is unclear. This CDR3 has 15 residues. V shed 2 bases and J shed 0 bases, with 10 bases lying between them. CDR1 SGHAT and CDR2 FQNNGV come from the germline V gene. This CDR3 is CASSLRGNMNTEAFF. CDR3 nucleotide sequence: TGTGCCAGCAGCTTACGAGGCAACATGAACACTGAAGCTTTCTTT.